The following is a TCR beta chain sequence with its context. Its antigen is not identified. The data belong to a study of cytomegalovirus exposure and HLA in healthy donors. In germline, CDR1 is LNHDA, CDR2 SQIVND (reference sequence). The CDR3 contains 11 residues. Trimming took off 3 bases at V and 15 bases at J, with 12 bases between the two ends. The primer mix had 60 Vbeta and 13 Jbeta primers. Profiled with immunoSEQ multiplex PCR; TCRdb holds only in-frame clones, not every one. The data contain approximately 130,000 clones, roughly 84% of them singletons. Study observations and caveats: Association of a missense DCLRE1C variant with TCR beta V- and J-gene trimming was reported in a later analysis. TRBV6-2, TRBV6-3 and some other V segments were unresolvable in 87-base-pair reads. In a later analysis, around 18,000 TCR beta sequences were associated with HLA alleles at 0.05 false discovery rate.

Donors were nominally healthy when sampled, though unrecorded immune exposures were likely. Sequenced: PBMCs. The gene calls are TRBV19 and TRBJ1-5, with D perhaps TRBD1 (5 bases). The sequence was collected from a man aged 50-60 years in good health and CMV-seronegative. The CDR3 here is CASSIGALRHF. The CDR3 nucleotides read TGTGCCAGTAGTATTGGGGCCCTGCGGCATTTT.